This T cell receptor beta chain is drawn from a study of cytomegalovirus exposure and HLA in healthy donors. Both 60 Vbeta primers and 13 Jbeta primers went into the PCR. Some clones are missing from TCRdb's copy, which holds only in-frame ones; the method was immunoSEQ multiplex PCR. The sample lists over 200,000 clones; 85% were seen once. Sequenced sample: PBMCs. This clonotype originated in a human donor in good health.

The CDR3 nucleotides read TGTGCCAGCAGTGGAACGGGAAGATACGAGCAGTACTTC. Protein: CASSGTGRYEQYF. This chain connects TRBV6-1 to TRBJ2-7; maybe TRBD2 (5 bases). V lost 4 bases, J lost 4 bases, and 11 bases lay in between. Germline V gives CDR1 MNHNS, CDR2 SASEGT. CDR3 length equals 13 residues.